Below, 15 T cell receptor beta chains from the same sample are listed, as sequenced in a study of control samples from healthy donors and cancer patients. The table came from immunoSEQ multiplex PCR; TCRdb's copy has only in-frame clones and leaves some out. The repertoire includes 100,000 to 150,000 clones, approximately 90% of them detected once, and around 2.1% sits in the top ten. The sequencing input was blood. The receptors derive from a woman between 50 and 59 years old in good health.

The chain employs TRBV28 and TRBJ2-5; maybe TRBD1 (5 bases). Germline lookup yields CDR1 MDHEN and CDR2 SYDVKM. Trimming removed 3 bases at V and 14 bases at J, with 13 bases between. The CDR3 loop spans 11 amino acids. The CDR3 is CASSFEQELYF. As DNA, the CDR3 is TGTGCCAGCAGTTTTGAACAGGAGCTTTACTTC. The entire variable domain, with the rest obtained from reference TRBV28 and TRBJ2-5, is as follows: DVKVTQSSRYLVKRTGEKVFLECVQDMDHENMFWYRQDPGLGLRLIYFSYDVKMKEKGDIPEGYSVSREKKERFSLILESASTNQTSMYLCASSFEQELYFGPGTRLLVL.

V usage is TRBV5-1 and J usage is TRBJ1-2, with a possible D match to TRBD1 (5 bases). V was pared by 5 bases and J by 3 bases, with 14 bases between. Germline CDR1 is SGHRS and CDR2 is YFSETQ. The CDR3 runs to 14 residues. The CDR3 bases are TGCGCCAGCAGTATCTCGGGGGGTGACTATGGCTACACCTTC. Residues: CASSISGGDYGYTF.

The genes are TRBV7-9 and TRBJ2-1; D is unresolved. The germline V gene encodes CDR1 SEHNR and CDR2 FQNEAQ (reference sequence). The CDR3 spans 13 residues. The V gene lost 1 base and the J gene lost 9 bases, with 10 bases spanning the gap. CDR3 region: CASSLEMGLEQFF. The DNA of the CDR3 is TGTGCCAGCAGCTTAGAAATGGGCCTTGAGCAGTTCTTC.

V usage is TRBV7-9 and J usage is TRBJ2-7, with unresolved D. V was trimmed by 2 bases and J by 2 bases, leaving 19 bases between them. The CDR3 length is 17 residues. The germline CDR1 and CDR2 sequences are SEHNR and FQNEAQ (reference sequence). The chain's CDR3 is CASSLPLLRSDPYEQYF. The CDR3 nucleotides are TGTGCCAGCAGCTTACCCCTCCTACGGAGCGACCCCTACGAGCAGTACTTC.

The V call is TRBV10-3, the J call TRBJ1-2; possibly TRBD1 for D (5 bases). Deletions cut 0 bases from V and 5 bases from J, with 13 bases between. Germline CDR1 reads ENHRY; CDR2 reads SYGVKD. This CDR3 has 15 amino acids. CDR3 loop: CAISESVREGYGYTF. As DNA, the CDR3 is TGTGCCATCAGTGAGTCTGTCAGGGAGGGTTATGGCTACACCTTC.

The rearrangement links TRBV4-1 to TRBJ1-5; TRBD1 might be the D (5 bases). Between the trimmed V and J ends, which lost 0 bases and 9 bases, there was a span of 18 bases. There are 16 residues in the CDR3. The germline CDR1 and CDR2 sequences are MGHRA and YSYEKL. The CDR3 bases are TGCGCCAGCAGCCAAGAGGGCGGTGGGGCCCGCGGGCCCCAGCATTTT. The encoded protein is CASSQEGGGARGPQHF.

The CDR3 DNA follows: TGTGCCTGGAGTGAGACAGATAATTCACCCCTCCACTTT. Translated: CAWSETDNSPLHF. V and J are TRBV30 and TRBJ1-6; D is perhaps TRBD1 (5 bases). Trimming removed 1 base at V and 5 bases at J, with 6 bases between. Germline lookup yields CDR1 GTSNPN and CDR2 SVGIG (reference sequence). The CDR3 is made up of 13 amino acids. The variable domain in full, with the rest retrieved from reference TRBV30 and TRBJ1-6, is SQTIHQWPATLVQPVGSPLSLECTVEGTSNPNLYWYRQAAGRGLQLLFYSVGIGQISSEVPQNLSASRPQDRQFILSSKKLLLSDSGFYLCAWSETDNSPLHFGNGTRLTVT.

The chain is built from TRBV28 and TRBJ2-5, with TRBD1 matching over 7 bases. CDR1 and CDR2 (germline): MDHEN, SYDVKM. V dropped 6 bases and J dropped 5; count of bases not matched to a gene: 9. This CDR3 spans 14 amino acids. The CDR3 loop is CASRSAGTAETQYF. In DNA form, the CDR3 reads TGTGCCAGCAGATCAGCCGGGACAGCCGAGACCCAGTACTTC.

The rearrangement joins TRBV15 to TRBJ2-5; TRBD1 or TRBD2 may be the D gene (5 bases each). The CDR3 spans 14 residues. In germline, CDR1 is LNHNV, CDR2 YYDKDF (reference sequence). Trimming left V 5 bases short and J 2 bases short, with 12 bases between. The CDR3 DNA reads as TGTGCCACCAGCTATGGGACGCAACAAGAGACCCAGTACTTC. Protein sequence: CATSYGTQQETQYF.

The genes are TRBV6-5 and TRBJ1-1; D gene uncertain. The V end lost 7 bases, the J end lost 11 bases, and 14 bases lay between the germline ends. The CDR3 length is 11 residues. Germline CDR1 and CDR2: MNHEY and SVGAGI. Here the CDR3 reads CASTATLSAFF. As DNA, the CDR3 is TGTGCCAGCACTGCGACCCTGTCGGCTTTCTTT.

This chain connects TRBV6-5 to TRBJ1-1; 7 bases match TRBD1. J was trimmed by 4 bases and V by 6 bases; bases with no gene match: 8. Germline V gene data show CDR1 as MNHEY and CDR2 as SVGAGI. CDR3 size: 14 residues. CDR3: CASRPRDSVTEAFF. CDR3 coding DNA: TGTGCCAGCAGACCCCGGGACAGTGTCACTGAAGCTTTCTTT.

The chain carries TRBV5-5 and TRBJ1-6; D perhaps matches TRBD1 (6 bases). The germline gives CDR1 SGHKS, CDR2 YYEKEE (reference sequence). CDR3 length: 15 amino acids. Between the trimmed V and J ends, which lost 2 bases and 8 bases, there was a span of 14 bases. The CDR3: CASSFQGNYDSPLHF. CDR3 DNA: TGTGCCAGCAGCTTTCAGGGGAATTATGATTCACCCCTCCACTTT.

V and J are TRBV29-1 and TRBJ2-3; TRBD1 matches at 7 bases. This CDR3 is 13 amino acids long. The germline V gene has CDR1 SQVTM and CDR2 ANQGSEA. The V segment lost 5 bases and the J segment 4 bases; nucleotides outside the gene matches: 6. Here the CDR3 DNA reads TGCAGCGTTAACAGGGGTTCCGCAGATACGCAGTATTTT. Amino acid sequence: CSVNRGSADTQYF.

The chain joins TRBV18 to TRBJ2-3; 8 bases map to TRBD2. Germline V CDR1 and CDR2: KGHSH, LQKENI. The CDR3 extends over 16 amino acids. With 4 bases clipped from V and 2 bases from J, the junction kept 8 bases outside the gene matches. The CDR3 DNA sequence: TGTGCCAGCTCACGTACCGTTAGCGGGAACACAGATACGCAGTATTTT. It yields the protein CASSRTVSGNTDTQYF.

V and J are TRBV28 and TRBJ2-2; 11 bases agree with TRBD2. The CDR3 loop spans 15 amino acids. The V gene end was trimmed by 6 bases and the J gene end by 4 bases; junction bases not matched to a gene: 4. Looked up from germline, CDR1 is MDHEN and CDR2 is SYDVKM. The CDR3 loop is CASRFSGRATGELFF. CDR3 in DNA: TGTGCCAGCAGGTTTAGCGGGAGGGCCACCGGGGAGCTGTTTTTT.